The present TCR beta chain was sequenced within a study of cytomegalovirus exposure and HLA in healthy donors. The CDR3 covers 15 residues. V was shortened by 0 bases and J by 3 bases, with 11 bases between the two germline ends. CDR1 and CDR2 from the germline V gene are MGHRA and YSYEKL. PCR involved 60 Vbeta and 13 Jbeta primers. Repertoires were generated with immunoSEQ multiplex PCR, while TCRdb's copy carries only in-frame clones and drops some. The sample has 45,000 to 60,000 clones, and its top ten clones hold around 3.7%. The receptor was derived from a male donor in good health and CMV-seronegative. The genes are TRBV4-1 and TRBJ1-2; D may be TRBD1 (6 bases). Sequenced input: PBMCs. CDR3: CASSQEPQGYYGYTF. In DNA, the CDR3 is TGCGCCAGCAGCCAAGAGCCACAGGGATACTATGGCTACACCTTC.